The clone carrying this T cell receptor (beta chain) has a handful of counts. CDR1 and CDR2 (germline): LGHDT, YNNKEL (reference sequence). The CDR3 is 13 residues long. V lost 1 base, J lost 3 bases, and 3 bases lay in between. Assay used: immunoSEQ multiplex PCR; TCRdb lists only in-frame clones, some missing. Of 95,000 to 150,000 clones listed, more than 70% were seen once; the top ten hold more than 0.9%. This entry belongs to a study of blood T cell repertoires in COVID-19. For the study at large: PBMCs, B-cell-depleted T cells, or T cells were the source of the cDNA or gDNA that made up the material.

The chain uses TRBV3-1 (or the pseudogene TRBV3-2) and TRBJ2-2; D call uncertain. Sequencing used peripheral blood. The sequence was collected from a woman older than 75 with acute or convalescent COVID-19. The DNA for the CDR3 is TGTGCCAGCAGCCAAGGGCACACCGGGGAGCTGTTTTTT. This gives the protein CASSQGHTGELFF.